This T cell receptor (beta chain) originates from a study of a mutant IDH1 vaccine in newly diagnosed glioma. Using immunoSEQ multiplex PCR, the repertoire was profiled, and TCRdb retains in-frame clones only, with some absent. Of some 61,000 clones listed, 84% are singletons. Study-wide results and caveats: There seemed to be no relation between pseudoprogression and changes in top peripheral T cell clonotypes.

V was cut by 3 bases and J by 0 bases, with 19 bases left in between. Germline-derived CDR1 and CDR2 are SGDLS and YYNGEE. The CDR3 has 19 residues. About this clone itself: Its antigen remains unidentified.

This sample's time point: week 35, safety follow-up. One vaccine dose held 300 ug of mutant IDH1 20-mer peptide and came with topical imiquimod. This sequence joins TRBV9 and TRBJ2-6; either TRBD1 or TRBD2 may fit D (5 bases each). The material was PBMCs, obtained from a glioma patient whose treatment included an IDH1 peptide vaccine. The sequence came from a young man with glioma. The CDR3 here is CASSDNPGRIFSGANVLTF. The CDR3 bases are TGTGCCAGCAGCGATAACCCGGGACGGATATTCTCTGGGGCCAACGTCCTGACTTTC.